These 26 T cell receptor beta chains were sequenced from one sample in a study of radiotherapy plus CTLA-4 blockade in lung cancer. Here immunoSEQ multiplex PCR was the method, and the copy in TCRdb shows in-frame clones only, minus some. The sample lists 40,000 to 50,000 clones; more than 75% were seen once. This specimen consisted of peripheral blood, obtained from a patient treated with radiotherapy plus ipilimumab. These receptors all stem from a human donor with non-small cell lung cancer who had stable disease on radiotherapy plus ipilimumab.

J is TRBJ2-5 and V is TRBV9; tentative D call: TRBD2 (5 bases). CDR3 size: 17 residues. Germline CDR1 is SGDLS and CDR2 is YYNGEE. The V and J ends lost 0 bases and 4 bases respectively, with 19 bases between them. The CDR3 DNA is TGTGCCAGCAGCGTAGCCCCGGGGTCCGCGGGTAGAGAGACCCAGTACTTC. Protein sequence: CASSVAPGSAGRETQYF.

This rearrangement joins TRBV10-3 to TRBJ2-7; no reliable D call. This CDR3 has 14 amino acids. Trimming stripped 10 bases from V and 4 bases from J, with 20 bases between. Germline V gene data show CDR1 as ENHRY and CDR2 as SYGVKD. In DNA, the CDR3 is TGTGCCACCGTCCCAGGATCGCCTGTTTACGAGCAGTACTTC. As protein: CATVPGSPVYEQYF.

The J gene is TRBJ2-7, the V gene TRBV9; 10 nucleotides agree with TRBD2. Germline CDR1 and CDR2: SGDLS and YYNGEE. The CDR3 consists of 15 residues. After removal of 0 bases from V and 6 bases from J, the junction contained 6 bases not matched to a gene. CDR3 in DNA: TGTGCCAGCAGCGTAGATCCTAGCGGGAGTGGCGAGCAGTACTTC. Translated, it gives CASSVDPSGSGEQYF. Filled out from reference TRBV9 and TRBJ2-7, the complete variable domain reads DSGVTQTPKHLITATGQRVTLRCSPRSGDLSVYWYQQSLDQGLQFLIQYYNGEERAKGNILERFSAQQFPDLHSELNLSSLELGDSALYFCASSVDPSGSGEQYFGPGTRLTVT.

The chain recombines TRBV11-1 with TRBJ1-2; maybe TRBD1 (6 bases). Germline V lookup: CDR1 SGHAT, CDR2 FQDESV (reference sequence). This CDR3 has 12 amino acids. V lost 6 bases to trimming and J lost 5 bases, with 10 bases between them. This CDR3 is CASSLTGYGYTF. The CDR3 bases are TGTGCCAGCAGTCTTACAGGGTATGGCTACACCTTC.

J is TRBJ2-1 and V is TRBV18, with 9 bases fitting TRBD1. The germline gives CDR1 KGHSH, CDR2 LQKENI. This CDR3 is 16 amino acids long. The junction had 7 bases not matched to a gene; V was cut back by 0 bases and J by 7 bases. CDR3 loop: CASSPPGGTGRNEQFF. The CDR3 DNA reads TGTGCCAGCTCACCACCAGGAGGGACAGGGAGAAATGAGCAGTTCTTC.

The chain joins TRBV28 to TRBJ2-1; 14 nucleotides agree with TRBD2. This CDR3 has 16 residues. The germline CDR1 and CDR2 sequences are MDHEN and SYDVKM. The V segment lost 6 bases and the J segment 3 bases; nucleotides outside the gene matches: 4. The CDR3 sequence is CASSETSGRDYNEQFF. CDR3 nucleotide sequence: TGTGCCAGCAGCGAGACTAGCGGGAGGGACTACAATGAGCAGTTCTTC.

This chain links TRBV7-9 with TRBJ1-2; D unresolved. The CDR3 runs 13 residues. Germline assignment: CDR1 SEHNR and CDR2 FQNEAQ (reference sequence). Trimming left V 1 base short and J 5 bases short, with 8 bases between. The CDR3 DNA sequence: TGTGCCAGCAGCTTAGTACAGAATTATGGCTACACCTTC. This encodes CASSLVQNYGYTF.

CDR3 sequence reads: CASSAVTGPTEAFF. The CDR3 coding sequence is TGTGCCAGCAGCGCAGTAACAGGGCCAACTGAAGCTTTCTTT. The V and J genes are TRBV9 and TRBJ1-1; D may be TRBD1 (6 bases). Trimming pared 3 bases from V and 5 bases from J, leaving 14 bases between. This CDR3 region has 14 residues. Germline assignment: CDR1 SGDLS and CDR2 YYNGEE.

The chain carries TRBV7-3 and TRBJ2-7; 7 positions agree with TRBD2. The CDR3 totals 13 residues. Germline V gives CDR1 SGHTA, CDR2 FQGTGA. The ends lost 5 bases at V and 7 bases at J; junction bases unmatched: 8. CDR3 bases: TGTGCCAGCAGCGGGTCGACAGCGGGGGAGCAGTACTTC. The encoded protein is CASSGSTAGEQYF.

CDR3 in amino acids: CASSTRQKPYEQYF. The CDR3 region has the DNA TGTGCCAGCAGCACCCGACAGAAACCGTACGAGCAGTACTTC. This chain connects TRBV7-9 to TRBJ2-7; tentative D call: TRBD1 (5 bases). Per germline, CDR1 SEHNR and CDR2 FQNEAQ (reference sequence). The CDR3 length is 14 residues. Trimming shortened V by 5 bases and J by 4 bases, and 15 bases separated the two germline ends.

There are a few counts of this clone. The CDR3 sequence is CAWRMAGSQETQYF. CDR3 in DNA: TGTGCCTGGAGGATGGCGGGGTCCCAAGAGACCCAGTACTTC. The rearrangement links TRBV30 to TRBJ2-5; a possible D gene is TRBD2 (6 bases). This CDR3 is built from 14 residues. V lost 3 bases and J 1 base, leaving 12 bases between the germline ends. Germline assignment: CDR1 GTSNPN and CDR2 SVGIG (reference sequence).

V usage is TRBV5-1 and J usage is TRBJ2-5, with D possibly being TRBD1 (6 bases). Germline V gene sequence: CDR1 SGHRS, CDR2 YFSETQ. This CDR3 spans 16 amino acids. Deletions cut 6 bases from V and 5 bases from J, with 23 bases between. The CDR3 DNA reads as TGCGCCAGCACCCGGACAGTATTTGGGTTGGGGGAGACCCAGTACTTC. It translates to CASTRTVFGLGETQYF. Filled out from reference TRBV5-1 and TRBJ2-5, the complete variable domain reads KAGVTQTPRYLIKTRGQQVTLSCSPISGHRSVSWYQQTPGQGLQFLFEYFSETQRNKGNFPGRFSGRQFSNSRSEMNVSTLELGDSALYLCASTRTVFGLGETQYFGPGTRLLVL.

This chain connects TRBV7-2 to TRBJ2-7, with 8 bases aligning to TRBD2. CDR3 size: 14 residues. Trimming at V came to 5 bases and at J to 4 bases, leaving 7 bases not matched to a gene. Germline assignment: CDR1 SGHTA and CDR2 FQGNSA. This CDR3 is CASSPSGGEYEQYF. The CDR3 nucleotides are TGTGCCAGCAGCCCAAGCGGGGGAGAATACGAGCAGTACTTC.

The rearrangement joins TRBV6-1 to TRBJ1-5; tentatively, D is TRBD1 (6 bases). The CDR3 is 16 residues long. Trimming left V 0 bases short and J 2 bases short, with 11 bases between. CDR1 and CDR2 (germline): MNHNS, SASEGT. The CDR3 protein is CASSEAQQGGNQPQHF. CDR3 in DNA: TGTGCCAGCAGTGAAGCGCAACAGGGAGGCAATCAGCCCCAGCATTTT.

The sample holds one count of this clone. This chain joins TRBV19 and TRBJ2-2; 13 bases agree with TRBD2. CDR1 LNHDA and CDR2 SQIVND come from the germline V gene (reference sequence). J gave up 3 bases and V 4 bases, and 5 bases lay outside the gene matches. The CDR3 consists of 17 residues. The CDR3 DNA follows: TGTGCCAGTAGTACTCAGACTAGCGGGAGGTACACCGGGGAGCTGTTTTTT. This encodes CASSTQTSGRYTGELFF.

The chain joins TRBV30 to TRBJ2-5; no reliable D call. The germline V gene encodes CDR1 GTSNPN and CDR2 SVGIG (reference sequence). The ends were cut back, 3 bases at V and 10 bases at J, with 9 bases in the middle. CDR3 length: 10 amino acids. Here the CDR3 reads CAWSERVQYF. As DNA, the CDR3 is TGTGCCTGGAGCGAAAGAGTCCAGTACTTC.

The rearrangement joins TRBV5-1 to TRBJ2-5, with D possibly being TRBD2 (6 bases). Germline CDR1 reads SGHRS; CDR2 reads YFSETQ. CDR3 length equals 17 residues. Trimming removed 0 bases from V and 3 bases from J, with 18 bases in between. In nucleotides, the CDR3 is TGCGCCAGCAGCTTGGGACCCACAACGGCTAGCGAAGAGACCCAGTACTTC. Encoded protein: CASSLGPTTASEETQYF.

This clone has only a few counts. The chain carries TRBV28 and TRBJ1-1; 12 nucleotides match TRBD1. Per the germline V gene, CDR1 is MDHEN and CDR2 is SYDVKM. The CDR3 sequence is 14 residues long. Germline trimming cut 6 bases from V and 11 bases from J; bases unmatched to any gene: 10. The CDR3 nucleotides read TGTGCCAGCAGGAAACCGGGACAGGGGGCTAGGGCTTTCTTT. It is translated as CASRKPGQGARAFF.

This clone was seen just once. V gene TRBV9 combines with J gene TRBJ2-1; TRBD2 matches at 14 bases. Trimming at V came to 0 bases and at J to 5 bases, leaving 13 bases not matched to a gene. Looked up from germline, CDR1 is SGDLS and CDR2 is YYNGEE. The CDR3 loop spans 20 amino acids. CDR3 in amino acids: CASSVGDSRLAGGPNNEQFF. The CDR3 bases are TGTGCCAGCAGCGTAGGGGACAGCCGACTAGCGGGAGGGCCGAACAATGAGCAGTTCTTC.

This chain uses TRBV28 with TRBJ2-1; TRBD2 matches at 12 bases. The V and J ends lost 5 bases and 3 bases, in that order; junction bases with no gene match: 5. Germline V CDR1 and CDR2: MDHEN, SYDVKM. This CDR3 is 16 amino acids long. This CDR3 reads CASSRLAGDLYNEQFF. CDR3 DNA sequence: TGTGCCAGCAGTAGACTAGCGGGAGATCTCTACAATGAGCAGTTCTTC.

The chain employs TRBV6-1 and TRBJ2-1; 8 bases map to TRBD2. Trimming at V came to 2 bases and at J to 4 bases, leaving 4 bases not matched to a gene. This CDR3 comprises 15 residues. Germline loops: CDR1 MNHNS, CDR2 SASEGT. CDR3 in DNA: TGTGCCAGCAGTGAACAGGTAGCGGGGTACAATGAGCAGTTCTTC. It yields the protein CASSEQVAGYNEQFF.

In its sample, this clone was seen once. Here the CDR3 DNA reads TGTGCCAGCCAACCAGGACAGGAATCCTACGAGCAGTACTTC. It yields the protein CASQPGQESYEQYF. The V gene is TRBV7-9, the J gene TRBJ2-7; 7 nucleotides line up with TRBD1. CDR1 is SEHNR, CDR2 FQNEAQ, per germline (reference sequence). Germline trimming cut 8 bases from V and 1 base from J; bases unmatched to any gene: 8. The CDR3 totals 14 residues.

The chain joins TRBV28 to TRBJ1-4; possible D gene TRBD1, 5 bases. Trimming removed 6 bases from V and 8 bases from J, with 10 bases in between. The CDR3 consists of 12 residues. Germline CDR1 MDHEN, CDR2 SYDVKM. The CDR3 loop reads CASRGAGEKLFF. The CDR3 DNA reads TGTGCCAGCAGAGGGGCAGGAGAAAAACTGTTTTTT.

This clone was counted once. The chain employs TRBV21-1 and TRBJ2-1; the table's D gene call, TRBD2, was not cross checked with the DNA. TRBV21-1 is deemed a pseudogene. This CDR3 region has 19 residues. Here the CDR3 reads CASSPRHFYGTSSLVEQFF. The CDR3 bases are TGTGCCAGCAGCCCACGACATTTCTACGGGACTAGCTCCTTGGTTGAGCAGTTCTTC.

This chain connects TRBV4-1 to TRBJ1-2; D perhaps matches TRBD1 (5 bases). This CDR3 spans 17 amino acids. Germline lookup yields CDR1 MGHRA and CDR2 YSYEKL. The V and J ends lost 1 base and 6 bases respectively, with 21 bases between them. The DNA for the CDR3 is TGCGCCAGCAGCCAAGGCGAGCGGGTTAGAAAGGGACATGGCTACACCTTC. It yields the protein CASSQGERVRKGHGYTF.

The chain has TRBV18 and TRBJ1-5; 9 nucleotides match TRBD1. Germline CDR1 is KGHSH and CDR2 is LQKENI. V gave up 4 bases and J gave up 9 bases; unmatched junction bases: 16. The CDR3 has 17 amino acids. The CDR3 coding sequence is TGTGCCAGCTCACTATCGGGACAGGGAGTAGGATCATGGCCCCAGCATTTT. This encodes CASSLSGQGVGSWPQHF.